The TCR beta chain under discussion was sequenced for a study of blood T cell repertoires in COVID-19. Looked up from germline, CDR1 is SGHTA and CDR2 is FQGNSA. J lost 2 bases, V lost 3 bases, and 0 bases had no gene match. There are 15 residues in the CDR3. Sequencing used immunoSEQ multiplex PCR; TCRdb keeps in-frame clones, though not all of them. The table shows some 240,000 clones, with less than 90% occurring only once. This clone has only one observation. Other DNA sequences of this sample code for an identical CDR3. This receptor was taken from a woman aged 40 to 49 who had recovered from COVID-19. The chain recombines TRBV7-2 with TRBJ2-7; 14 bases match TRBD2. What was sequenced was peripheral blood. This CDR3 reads CASSLTSGGAYEQYF. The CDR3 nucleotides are TGTGCCAGCAGCTTGACTAGCGGGGGGGCCTACGAGCAGTACTTC.